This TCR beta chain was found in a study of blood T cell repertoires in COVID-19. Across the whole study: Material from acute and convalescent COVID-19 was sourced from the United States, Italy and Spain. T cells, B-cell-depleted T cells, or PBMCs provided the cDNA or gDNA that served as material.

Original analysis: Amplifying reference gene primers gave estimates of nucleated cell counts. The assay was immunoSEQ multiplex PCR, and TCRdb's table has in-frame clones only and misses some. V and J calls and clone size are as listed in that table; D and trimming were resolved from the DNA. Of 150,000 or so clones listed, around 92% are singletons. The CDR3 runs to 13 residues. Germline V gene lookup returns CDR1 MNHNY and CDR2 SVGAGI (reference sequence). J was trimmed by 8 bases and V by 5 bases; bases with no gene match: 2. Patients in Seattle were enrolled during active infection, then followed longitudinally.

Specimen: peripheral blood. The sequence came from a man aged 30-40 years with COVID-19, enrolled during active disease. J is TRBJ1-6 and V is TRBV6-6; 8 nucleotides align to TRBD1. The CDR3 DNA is TGTGCCAGCAGTGGACAGGGCGATTCACCCCTCCACTTT. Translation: CASSGQGDSPLHF.